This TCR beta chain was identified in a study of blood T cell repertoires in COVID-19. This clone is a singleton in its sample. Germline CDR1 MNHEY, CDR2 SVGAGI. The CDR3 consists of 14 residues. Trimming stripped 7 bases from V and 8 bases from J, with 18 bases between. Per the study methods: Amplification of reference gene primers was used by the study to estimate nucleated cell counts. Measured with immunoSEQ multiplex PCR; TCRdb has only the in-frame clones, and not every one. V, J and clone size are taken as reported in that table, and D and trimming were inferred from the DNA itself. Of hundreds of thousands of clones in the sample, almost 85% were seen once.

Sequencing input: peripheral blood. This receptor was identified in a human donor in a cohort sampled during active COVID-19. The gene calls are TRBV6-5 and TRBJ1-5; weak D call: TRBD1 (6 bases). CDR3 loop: CASIGRGGHEPQHF. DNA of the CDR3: TGTGCCAGCATCGGCCGGGGGGGGCACGAGCCCCAGCATTTT.